This T cell receptor (beta chain) comes out of a study of shared clonotypes between healthy human individuals. For the study at large: Researchers assigned three CD4 naive, three CD4 memory, two CD8 naive and one CD8 memory plate to each donor.

The data were produced by immunoSEQ multiplex PCR, yet TCRdb's version contains in-frame clones alone and is incomplete. Of 1.5 million to 2.5 million clones in the sample, about 95% were seen once. Concerning this clone itself: The antigen remains undetermined.

General study findings and limits: The generation probabilities recorded for non-shared clonotypes fell below those of clonotypes shared by all four donors.

The ends lost 0 bases at V and 1 base at J; junction bases unmatched: 2. The germline CDR1 and CDR2 sequences are SGHTS and YDEGEE. The CDR3 extends over 16 amino acids. In the naive CD8 group, cells lacked CD45RO and were positively selected for CCR7, so terminally differentiated effector memory CD45RA+ cells were left out. The receptor was derived from a man aged 18-30 years in good health. The specimen sequenced was naive CD8+ T cells sorted from blood. This chain uses TRBV5-8 with TRBJ2-3, with 10 bases fitting TRBD1. CDR3: CASSLAGTGGTDTQYF. The CDR3 nucleotides are TGTGCCAGCAGCTTGGCAGGGACAGGGGGCACAGATACGCAGTATTTT.